This TCR beta chain was profiled in a study of identical twins. This clonotype was counted only a few times. This CDR3 has 12 residues. V was clipped by 6 bases and J by 6 bases; unmatched bases: 6. The germline gives CDR1 SQVTM, CDR2 ANQGSEA. Carrying unique molecular identifiers, the cDNA also gained a universal primer site through template switching. TCRdb fed the 5' RACE reads into MiXCR, producing one record per CDR3 protein. The sample records about 240,000 distinct CDR3 sequences, about 12% being singletons. These data were likewise used in another study, on yellow fever vaccine responses in identical twins.

This receptor was identified in a woman between 18 and 29 years old in good health. Sequenced sample: memory (CD45RO+) T cells sorted from blood. The rearrangement joins TRBV29-1 to TRBJ2-5; 8 positions agree with TRBD1. CDR3 in DNA: TGCAGCGTAGGACAGGGAGTGCAGACCCAGTACTTC. Its translation: CSVGQGVQTQYF.